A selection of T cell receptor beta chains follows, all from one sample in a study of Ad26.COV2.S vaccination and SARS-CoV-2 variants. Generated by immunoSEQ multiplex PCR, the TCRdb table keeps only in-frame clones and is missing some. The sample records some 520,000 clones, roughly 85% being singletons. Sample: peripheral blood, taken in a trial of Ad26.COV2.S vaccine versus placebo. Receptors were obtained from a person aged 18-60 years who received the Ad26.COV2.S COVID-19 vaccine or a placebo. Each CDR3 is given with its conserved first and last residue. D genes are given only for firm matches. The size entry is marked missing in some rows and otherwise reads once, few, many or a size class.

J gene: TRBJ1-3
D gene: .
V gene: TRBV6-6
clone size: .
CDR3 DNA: TGTGCCAGCAGTTACTCCGCCGGGCCCATATATTTT
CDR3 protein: CASSYSAGPIYF

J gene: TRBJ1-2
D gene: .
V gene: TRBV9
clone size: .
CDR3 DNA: TGTGCCAGCAGCGTAGGGCAGACAAACTATGGCTACACCTTC
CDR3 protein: CASSVGQTNYGYTF

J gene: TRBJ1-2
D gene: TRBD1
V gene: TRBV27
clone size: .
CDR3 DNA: TGTGCCAGCAGGGACCCGACAGGGGTTGACTATGGCTACACCTTC
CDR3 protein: CASRDPTGVDYGYTF

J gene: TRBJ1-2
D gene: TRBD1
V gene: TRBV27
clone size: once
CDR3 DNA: TGTGCCAGCACCCCGACAGGGGGCGGATTTGGCTACACCTTC
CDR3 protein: CASTPTGGGFGYTF

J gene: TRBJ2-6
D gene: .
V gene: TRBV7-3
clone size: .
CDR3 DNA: TGTGCCAGCAGCTCCGGTGGCGTCCTGACTTTC
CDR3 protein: CASSSGGVLTF

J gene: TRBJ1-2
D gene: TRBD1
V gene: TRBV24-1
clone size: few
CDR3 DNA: TGTGCCACCAGTGAGGGAGGGACAGGGGGACGCTATGGCTACACCTTC
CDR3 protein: CATSEGGTGGRYGYTF

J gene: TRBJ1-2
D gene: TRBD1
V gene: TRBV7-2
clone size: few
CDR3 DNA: TGTGCCAGCAGCTCTTCCGGGACAGGGGTAGGCGGCTACACCTTC
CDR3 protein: CASSSSGTGVGGYTF

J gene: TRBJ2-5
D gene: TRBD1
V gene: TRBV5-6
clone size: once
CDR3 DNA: TGTGCCAGCATCGAGACAGGGGCCAGCGGGGAGACCCAGTACTTC
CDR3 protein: CASIETGASGETQYF

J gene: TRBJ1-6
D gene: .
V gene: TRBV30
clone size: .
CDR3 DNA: TGTGCCTGGGCCACCGGGGGGGTGGATTCACCCCTCCACTTT
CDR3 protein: CAWATGGVDSPLHF

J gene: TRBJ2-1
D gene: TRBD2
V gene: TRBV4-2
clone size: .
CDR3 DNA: TGTGCCAGCAGCAGAGAAATCTTTAGCGGGAGCTATGAGCAGTTCTTC
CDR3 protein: CASSREIFSGSYEQFF

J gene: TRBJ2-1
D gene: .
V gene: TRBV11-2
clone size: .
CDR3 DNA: TGTGCCAGCAGCTTAGGGGGTGGGTCCGACAATGAGCAGTTCTTC
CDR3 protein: CASSLGGGSDNEQFF

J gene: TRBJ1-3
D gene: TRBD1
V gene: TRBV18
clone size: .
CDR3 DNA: TGTGCCAGCTCACCCCGGGACAGGGACGCAAACACCATATATTTT
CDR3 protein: CASSPRDRDANTIYF

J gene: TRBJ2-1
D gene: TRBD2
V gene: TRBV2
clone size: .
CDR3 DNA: TGTGCCAGCACAAAATCCGGGACTAGCGGGAGTCGGGCCGGGAATGAGCAGTTCTTC
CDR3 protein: CASTKSGTSGSRAGNEQFF

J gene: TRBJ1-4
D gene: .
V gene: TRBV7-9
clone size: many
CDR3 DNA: TGTGCCGGATCAGGGGCGGCTAATGAAAAACTGTTTTTT
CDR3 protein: CAGSGAANEKLFF

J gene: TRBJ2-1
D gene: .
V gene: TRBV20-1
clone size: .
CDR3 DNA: TGCAGTGCTAGTGCCGGGCTACTCGGTGATGAGCAGTTCTTC
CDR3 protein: CSASAGLLGDEQFF

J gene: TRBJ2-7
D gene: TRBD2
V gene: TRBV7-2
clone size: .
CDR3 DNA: TGTGCCAGCCTGATAGCGGGAGTAAGGTCCGAGCAGTACTTC
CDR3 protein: CASLIAGVRSEQYF

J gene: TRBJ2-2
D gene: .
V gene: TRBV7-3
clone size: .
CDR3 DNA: TGTGCCAGCAGCCGAAGAGGATCCACCGGGGAGCTGTTTTTT
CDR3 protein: CASSRRGSTGELFF

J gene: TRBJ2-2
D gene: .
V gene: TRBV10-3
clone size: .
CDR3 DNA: TGTGCCATCAAAAGGGACCAGGGAAAGAGCGGGGAGCTGTTTTTT
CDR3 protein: CAIKRDQGKSGELFF

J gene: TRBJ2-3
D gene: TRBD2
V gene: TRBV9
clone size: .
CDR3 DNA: TGTGCCAGCAGCGTAGCCGACTGGGTTAGCGGGAGTGATACGCAGTATTTT
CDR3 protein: CASSVADWVSGSDTQYF

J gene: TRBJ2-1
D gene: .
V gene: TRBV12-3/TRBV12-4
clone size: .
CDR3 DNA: TGTGCCAGCAGTTTGCGGGCGGGCGATGAGCAGTTCTTC
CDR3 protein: CASSLRAGDEQFF

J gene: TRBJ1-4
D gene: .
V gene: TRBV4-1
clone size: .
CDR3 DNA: TGCGCCAGCAGCCATGCGGGGAGGTCGGATGAAAAACTGTTTTTT
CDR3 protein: CASSHAGRSDEKLFF

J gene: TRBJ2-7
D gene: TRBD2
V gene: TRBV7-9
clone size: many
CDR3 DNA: TGTGCCAGTGGACTAGCGGGAGTAGCCGAGCAGTACTTC
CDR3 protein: CASGLAGVAEQYF

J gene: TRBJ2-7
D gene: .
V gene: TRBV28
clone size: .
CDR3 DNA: TGTGCCAGCAGTTCCCGGAGCGAGCAGTACTTC
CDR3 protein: CASSSRSEQYF

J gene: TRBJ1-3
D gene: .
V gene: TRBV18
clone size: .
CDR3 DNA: TGTGCCAGCTCACCCGGGACAATAGGAAACACCATATATTTT
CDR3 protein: CASSPGTIGNTIYF

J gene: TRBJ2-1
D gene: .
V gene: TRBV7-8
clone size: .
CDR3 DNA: TGTGCCAGCAGCCCGCGGGGAGTCTCCTACAATGAGCAGTTCTTC
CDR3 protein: CASSPRGVSYNEQFF

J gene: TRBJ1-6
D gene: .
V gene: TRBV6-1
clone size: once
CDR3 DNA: TGTGCCAGCAGAGAAGCGGGGCCAAATTCACCCCTCCACTTT
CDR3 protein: CASREAGPNSPLHF

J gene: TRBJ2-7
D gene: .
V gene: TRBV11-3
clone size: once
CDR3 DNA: TGTGCCAGCAGTCAGTCCAGCTCCTACGAGCAGTACTTC
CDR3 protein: CASSQSSSYEQYF

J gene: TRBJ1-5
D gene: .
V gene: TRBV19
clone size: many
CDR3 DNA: TGTGCCAGTAGTCCCGGTGGGGTGGGCAATCAGCCCCAGCATTTT
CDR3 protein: CASSPGGVGNQPQHF

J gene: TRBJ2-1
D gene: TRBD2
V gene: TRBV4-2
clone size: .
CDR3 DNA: TGTGCCAGCAGCCTTCTACATGGGACTAGCGGAAGCAGGTGGTATAGGGACAATGAGCAGTTCTTC
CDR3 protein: CASSLLHGTSGSRWYRDNEQFF

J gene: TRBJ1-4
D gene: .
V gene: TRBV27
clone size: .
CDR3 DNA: TGTGCCAGCCGCGCAAGGGGTGGGTCTAATGAAAAACTGTTTTTT
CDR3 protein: CASRARGGSNEKLFF

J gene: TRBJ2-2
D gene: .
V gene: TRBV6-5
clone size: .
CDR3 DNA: TGTGCCAGCAGTCTAGAGGGGTTGGGCGGGGAGCTGTTTTTT
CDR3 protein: CASSLEGLGGELFF

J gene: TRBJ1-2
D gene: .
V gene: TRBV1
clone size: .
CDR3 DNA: TGCACCAGCAGCCATACGACAGTGAAACCTAACTATGGCTACACCTTC
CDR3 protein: CTSSHTTVKPNYGYTF

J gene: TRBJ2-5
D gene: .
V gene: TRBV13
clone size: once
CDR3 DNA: TGTGCCAGCAGCTTAGGAGGTCCAAGGGAGACCCAGTACTTC
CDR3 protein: CASSLGGPRETQYF

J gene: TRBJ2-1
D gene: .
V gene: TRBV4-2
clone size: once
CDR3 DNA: TGTGCCAGCAGCCAAGAACCTACAGAAGAGCAGTTCTTC
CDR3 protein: CASSQEPTEEQFF

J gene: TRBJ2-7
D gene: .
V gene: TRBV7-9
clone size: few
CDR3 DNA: TGTGCCAGCAGCTTTTCTACAGACTACGAGCAGTACTTC
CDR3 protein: CASSFSTDYEQYF

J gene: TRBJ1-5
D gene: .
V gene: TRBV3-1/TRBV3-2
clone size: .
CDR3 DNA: TGTGCCAGCAGCCAAGGGCAGGGAGGTGGGCAGCCCCAGCATTTT
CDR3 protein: CASSQGQGGGQPQHF

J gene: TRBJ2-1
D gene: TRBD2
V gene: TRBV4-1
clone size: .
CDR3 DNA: TGCGCCAGCAGCCAGCACTCCCTAGCGGGAGGCGACGAGCAGTTCTTC
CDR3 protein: CASSQHSLAGGDEQFF

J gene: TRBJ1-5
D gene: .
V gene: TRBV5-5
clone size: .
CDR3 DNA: TGTGCCAGCAGCTTGGTGGGCGCCAATCAGCCCCAGCATTTT
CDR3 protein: CASSLVGANQPQHF

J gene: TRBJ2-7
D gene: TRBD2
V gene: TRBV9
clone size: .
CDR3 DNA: TGTGCCAGCAGCGTAGTAGCGGGCAGCTACGAGCAGTACTTC
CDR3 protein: CASSVVAGSYEQYF

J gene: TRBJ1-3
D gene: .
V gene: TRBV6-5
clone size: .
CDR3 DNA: TGTGCCAGCAGTTACTCCCATGGGGGCTCTGGAAACACCATATATTTT
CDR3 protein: CASSYSHGGSGNTIYF

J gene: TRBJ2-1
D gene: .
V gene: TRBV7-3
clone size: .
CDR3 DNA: TGTGCCAGCAGCTTAGTGGTCAGGGATGAGCAGTTCTTC
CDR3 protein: CASSLVVRDEQFF

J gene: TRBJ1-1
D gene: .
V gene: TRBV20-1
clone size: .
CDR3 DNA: TGCAGTGCTAGTGGAAACTCGAACACTGAAGCTTTCTTT
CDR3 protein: CSASGNSNTEAFF

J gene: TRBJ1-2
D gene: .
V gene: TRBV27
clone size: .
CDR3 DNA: TGTGCCAGCAGTTTAAGGGGCTATGGCTACACCTTC
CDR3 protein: CASSLRGYGYTF

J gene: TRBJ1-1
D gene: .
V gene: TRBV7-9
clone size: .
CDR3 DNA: TGTGCCAGCAGCCCCCGACAGAGAATGAACACTGAAGCTTTCTTT
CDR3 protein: CASSPRQRMNTEAFF

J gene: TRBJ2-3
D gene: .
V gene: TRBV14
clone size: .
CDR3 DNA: TGTGCCAGCAGCCAAGTTAAGCCTACCACAGATACGCAGTATTTT
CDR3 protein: CASSQVKPTTDTQYF

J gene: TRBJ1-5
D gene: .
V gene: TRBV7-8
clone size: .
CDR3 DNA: TGTGCCAGCAGCCCCGGCGCGGTGCAGCTTCGTGGGGGGAATCAGCCCCAGCATTTT
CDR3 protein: CASSPGAVQLRGGNQPQHF

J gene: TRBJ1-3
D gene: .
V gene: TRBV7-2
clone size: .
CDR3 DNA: TGTGCCAGCAGCGCCGGAAACACCATATATTTT
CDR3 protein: CASSAGNTIYF

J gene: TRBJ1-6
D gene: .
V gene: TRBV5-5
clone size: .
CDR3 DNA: TGTGCCAGCAGCTTGCGTACCTTAAATTCACCCCTCCACTTT
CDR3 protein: CASSLRTLNSPLHF

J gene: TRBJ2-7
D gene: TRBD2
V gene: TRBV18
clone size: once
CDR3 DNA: TGTGCCAGCTCACCCTTAGGGGCGGGAGTCGGCTACGAGCAGTACTTC
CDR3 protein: CASSPLGAGVGYEQYF

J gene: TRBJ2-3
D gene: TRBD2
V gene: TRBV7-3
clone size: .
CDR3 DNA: TGTGCCAGCAGACGAGCGGGAGGGACAGATACGCAGTATTTT
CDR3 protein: CASRRAGGTDTQYF